This paragraph reports one T cell receptor beta chain. Its count unrecorded, this clonotype is medium-sized (0.01 to 0.1%) by frequency. Which antigen it targets is not known. The data were produced on an Illumina HiSeq 2500. To build sequencing libraries, a previously published PCR protocol was used to amplify the recombined TCRbeta locus. The authors processed their data as follows. Reads whose average quality score was below 30 were removed, and the reads that remained were processed with IMSEQ. Vbeta gene, Jbeta gene and CDR3 amino acid sequence were used to define clonotypes. The Morisita-Horn index, computed on the top 100 expanded clones, was used to measure repertoire overlap between populations. Clonal diversity was assessed with Rényi diversity profiles calculated on the top 100 expanded clones. The reads were reprocessed in TCRdb, with one entry per CDR3 protein sequence and no accompanying DNA. The V and J calls reflect TCRdb's pipeline rather than the authors' work. The sample's table lists a count of 2,600 or so distinct CDR3 sequences. The ten most abundant clones make up 4% of the sample.

The sample comes from a study of GPR56 and killer-like receptors on CD4 memory cells (dated by TCRdb to between 2018 and 2020). At the level of the whole study: The study proposed that progressive acquisition of KLRB1, KLRG1, GPR56 and then KLRF1 marks human CD4+ memory T-cell differentiation and cytokine production potential. The healthy blood donors were described in the study as age-matched to the liver disease patients, whose median age was nearly 70 years.

Overall results and qualifications from the work: Clones dominating late populations 4 and 5 were also found in early populations 1 and 2, which the authors took as evidence for linear differentiation. Overlap of TCR repertoires was observed especially between the late populations 4 and 5, and partly population 3. Clonal frequency was low in the marker-negative population and rose progressively along the proposed pathway, while TCRbeta diversity fell correspondingly. Rather than full repertoires, only the 100 most expanded clones per population were included in the diversity and similarity analyses.

The CDR3 measures 12 amino acids from cysteine to phenylalanine. No DNA was logged. Looking up the germline V gene (reference sequence) yields CDR1 LNHDA and CDR2 SQIVND. Before TCRbeta sequencing, fluorescence-activated cell sorting was used to enrich five KLR/GPR56-defined CD4+ populations. TCRbeta repertoires of five CD4+ T-cell subsets defined by KLRB1, KLRG1, GPR56 and KLRF1 expression were sequenced to test a linear memory differentiation pathway. TCR-sequenced cells came from peripheral blood of healthy control individuals, reported as five donors in the TCRbeta analysis figure. The researchers collected heparinized peripheral blood and processed every sample within one hour of retrieval. To isolate peripheral blood mononuclear cells, blood was diluted 1:2 in PBS and put through Biocoll density gradient centrifugation at room temperature. Before flow sorting, freshly isolated PBMCs underwent magnetic sorting with anti-CD4 MicroBeads to enrich CD4+ T cells. A BD FACSAria II was used to sort CD4+ T cells, enriched from the PBMCs of healthy donors, according to marker expression. For surface staining, the researchers used Miltenyi Biotec antibodies: anti-KLRB1 clone 191B8, anti-KLRF1 clone 4A4.D10 and anti-KLRG1 clone REA261.

The receptor's source is a human donor in good health. The sequenced sample was memory CD4+ T cells from blood. The chain is made from TRBV19 and TRBJ1-1. This receptor has the CDR3 CASSSMNTEAFF.